Detailed here is one T cell receptor beta chain. This specimen belongs to a study of cytomegalovirus exposure and HLA in healthy donors. About the research overall: An early data release held approximately 85 million unique TCRs from HLA-typed donors.

Use of 60 Vbeta and 13 Jbeta primers characterized the PCR. The assay was immunoSEQ multiplex PCR, and TCRdb's table has in-frame clones only and misses some. Found here are about 140,000 clones, approximately 80% of them singletons; the top ten hold about 1.5%. This sequence was found in a man aged 25 to 45 in good health and CMV-seropositive. The sequencing input was PBMCs.

In nucleotides, the CDR3 is TGTGCCAGCAGTCATACCGGGACAGCCTCCTACGAGCAGTACTTC. It is translated as CASSHTGTASYEQYF. The genes are TRBV6-1 and TRBJ2-7, with TRBD1 matching 7 bases. The CDR3 length is 15 residues. After removal of 5 bases from V and 0 bases from J, the junction contained 7 bases not matched to a gene. The germline CDR1 and CDR2 sequences are MNHNS and SASEGT.